The present T cell receptor (beta chain) was sequenced within a study of shared clonotypes between healthy human individuals. The study's findings and limits: Larger richness was generally estimated for naive than memory subsets.

This CDR3 comprises 14 residues. The trim removed 6 bases at V and 2 bases at J, leaving 6 bases unmatched. Germline assignment: CDR1 MDHEN and CDR2 SYDVKM. At deep level, the assay was performed. Generated by immunoSEQ multiplex PCR, the TCRdb table keeps only in-frame clones and is missing some. The profile shows over a million clones, roughly 97% of them singletons. Details on this clone: What it binds is unknown.

This sequence originates from a man younger than 40 in good health. The sample was naive CD4+ T cells sorted from blood. Subset noted: CD45RA+ positively selected. The chain is built from TRBV28 and TRBJ2-7, with TRBD1 matching over 8 bases. CDR3 loop: CASRRQGLTYEQYF. The CDR3 DNA reads as TGTGCCAGCAGGCGACAGGGGCTAACCTACGAGCAGTACTTC.